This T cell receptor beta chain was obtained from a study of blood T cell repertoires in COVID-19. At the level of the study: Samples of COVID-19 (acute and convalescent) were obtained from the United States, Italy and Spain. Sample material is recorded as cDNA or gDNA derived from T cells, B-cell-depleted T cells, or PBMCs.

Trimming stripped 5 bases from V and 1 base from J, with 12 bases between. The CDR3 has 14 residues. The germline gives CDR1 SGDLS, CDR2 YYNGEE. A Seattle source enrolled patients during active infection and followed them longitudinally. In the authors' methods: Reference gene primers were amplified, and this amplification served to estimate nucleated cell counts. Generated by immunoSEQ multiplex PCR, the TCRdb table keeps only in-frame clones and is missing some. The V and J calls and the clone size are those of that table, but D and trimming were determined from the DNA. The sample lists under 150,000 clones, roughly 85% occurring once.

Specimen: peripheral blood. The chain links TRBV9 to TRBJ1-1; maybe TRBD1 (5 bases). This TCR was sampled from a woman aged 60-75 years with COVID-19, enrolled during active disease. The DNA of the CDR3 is TGTGCCAGCAGTGCCCGGGGGAGGAACACTGAAGCTTTCTTT. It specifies CASSARGRNTEAFF.